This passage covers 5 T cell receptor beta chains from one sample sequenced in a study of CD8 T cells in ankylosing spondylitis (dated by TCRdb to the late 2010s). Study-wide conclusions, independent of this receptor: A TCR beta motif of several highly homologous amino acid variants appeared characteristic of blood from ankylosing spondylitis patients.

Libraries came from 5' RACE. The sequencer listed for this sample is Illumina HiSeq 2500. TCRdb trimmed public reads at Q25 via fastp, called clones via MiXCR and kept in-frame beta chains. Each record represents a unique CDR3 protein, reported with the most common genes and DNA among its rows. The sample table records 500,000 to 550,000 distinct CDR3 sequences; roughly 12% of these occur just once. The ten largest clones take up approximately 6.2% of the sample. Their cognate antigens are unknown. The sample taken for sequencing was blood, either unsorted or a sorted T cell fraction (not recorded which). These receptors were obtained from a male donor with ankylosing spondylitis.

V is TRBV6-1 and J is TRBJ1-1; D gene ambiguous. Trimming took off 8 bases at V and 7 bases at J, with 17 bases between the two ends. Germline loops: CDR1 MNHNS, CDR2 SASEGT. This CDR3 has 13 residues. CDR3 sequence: CASLTWQLGEAFF. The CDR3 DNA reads TGTGCCAGCCTTACCTGGCAACTGGGTGAAGCTTTCTTT.

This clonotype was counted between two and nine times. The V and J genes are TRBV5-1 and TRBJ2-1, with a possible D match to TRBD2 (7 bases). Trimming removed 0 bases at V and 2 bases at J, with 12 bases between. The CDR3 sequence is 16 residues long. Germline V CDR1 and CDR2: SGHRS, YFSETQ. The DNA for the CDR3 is TGCGCCAGCAGCTTGGTGGGCGGGGGCGCCTACAATGAGCAGTTCTTC. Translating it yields CASSLVGGGAYNEQFF.

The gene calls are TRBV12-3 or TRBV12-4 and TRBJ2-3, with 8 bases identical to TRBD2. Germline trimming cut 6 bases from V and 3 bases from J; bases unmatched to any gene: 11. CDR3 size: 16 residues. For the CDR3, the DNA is TGTGCCAGCAGCCCTCTACGGGGGGGAGGGACAGATACGCAGTATTTT. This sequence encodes CASSPLRGGGTDTQYF.

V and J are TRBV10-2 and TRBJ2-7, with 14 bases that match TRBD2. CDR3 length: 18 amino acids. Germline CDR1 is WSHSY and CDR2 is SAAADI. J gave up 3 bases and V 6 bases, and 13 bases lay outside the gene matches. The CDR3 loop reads CASRPGTSGSTTLYEQYF. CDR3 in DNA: TGCGCCAGCAGGCCCGGGACTAGCGGGAGTACCACCCTCTACGAGCAGTACTTC.

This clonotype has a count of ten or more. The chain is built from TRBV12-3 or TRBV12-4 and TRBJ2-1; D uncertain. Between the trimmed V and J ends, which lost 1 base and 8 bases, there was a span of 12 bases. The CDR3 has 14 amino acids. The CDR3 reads CASSLDVRSDEQFF. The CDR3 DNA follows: TGTGCCAGCAGTTTAGATGTCCGGAGCGATGAGCAGTTCTTC.